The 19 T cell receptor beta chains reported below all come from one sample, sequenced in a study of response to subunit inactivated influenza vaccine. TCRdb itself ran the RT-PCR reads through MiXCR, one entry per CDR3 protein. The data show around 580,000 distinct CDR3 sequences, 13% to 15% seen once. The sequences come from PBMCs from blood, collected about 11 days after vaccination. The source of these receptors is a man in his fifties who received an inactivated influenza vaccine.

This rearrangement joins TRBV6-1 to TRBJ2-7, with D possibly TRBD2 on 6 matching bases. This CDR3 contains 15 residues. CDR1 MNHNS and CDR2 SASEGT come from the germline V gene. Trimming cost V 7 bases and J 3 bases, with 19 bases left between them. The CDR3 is CASKGASGENYEQYF. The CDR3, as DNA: TGTGCCAGCAAGGGAGCGTCGGGAGAGAACTACGAGCAGTACTTC.

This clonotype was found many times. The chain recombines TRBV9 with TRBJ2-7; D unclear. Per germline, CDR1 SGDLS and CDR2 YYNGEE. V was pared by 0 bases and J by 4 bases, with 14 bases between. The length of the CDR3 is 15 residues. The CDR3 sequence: CASSVGGGRNYEQYF. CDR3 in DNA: TGTGCCAGCAGCGTAGGAGGCGGCCGTAATTACGAGCAGTACTTC.

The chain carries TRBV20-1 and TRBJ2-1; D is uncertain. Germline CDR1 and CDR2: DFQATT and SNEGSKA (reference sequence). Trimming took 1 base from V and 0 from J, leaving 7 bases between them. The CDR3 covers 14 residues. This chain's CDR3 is CSARVLSSYNEQFF. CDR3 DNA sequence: TGCAGTGCTAGAGTCCTTAGCTCCTACAATGAGCAGTTCTTC.

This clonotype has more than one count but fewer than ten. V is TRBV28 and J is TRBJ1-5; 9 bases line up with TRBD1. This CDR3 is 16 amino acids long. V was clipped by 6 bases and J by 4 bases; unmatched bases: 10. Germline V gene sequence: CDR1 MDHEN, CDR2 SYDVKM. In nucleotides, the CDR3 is TGTGCCAGCAGCCGCAGGACAGGGGCCCTTAATCAGCCCCAGCATTTT. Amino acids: CASSRRTGALNQPQHF.

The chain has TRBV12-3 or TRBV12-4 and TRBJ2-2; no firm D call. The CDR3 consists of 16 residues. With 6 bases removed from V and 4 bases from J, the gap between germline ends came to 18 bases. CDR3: CASRPSRSSGTGELFF. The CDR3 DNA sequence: TGTGCCAGCAGACCCTCCAGATCCTCGGGCACCGGGGAGCTGTTTTTT.

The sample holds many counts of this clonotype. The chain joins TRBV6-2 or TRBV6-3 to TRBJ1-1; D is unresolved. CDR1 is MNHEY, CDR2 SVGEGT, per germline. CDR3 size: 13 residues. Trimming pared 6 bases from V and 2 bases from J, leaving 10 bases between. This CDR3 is CASRLEYNTEAFF. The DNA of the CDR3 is TGTGCCAGCAGGCTAGAATATAACACTGAAGCTTTCTTT.

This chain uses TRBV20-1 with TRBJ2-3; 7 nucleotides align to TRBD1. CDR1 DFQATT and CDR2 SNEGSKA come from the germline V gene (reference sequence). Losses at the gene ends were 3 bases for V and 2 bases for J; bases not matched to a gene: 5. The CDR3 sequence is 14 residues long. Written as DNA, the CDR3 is TGCAGTGCTAGCAAACAGGGGTCCACAGATACGCAGTATTTT. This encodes CSASKQGSTDTQYF.

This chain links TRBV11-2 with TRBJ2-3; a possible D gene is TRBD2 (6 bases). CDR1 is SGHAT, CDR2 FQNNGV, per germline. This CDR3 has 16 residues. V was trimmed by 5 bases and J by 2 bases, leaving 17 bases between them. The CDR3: CASSHPLAGNTDTQYF. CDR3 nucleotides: TGTGCCAGCAGCCACCCGTTGGCGGGGAACACAGATACGCAGTATTTT.

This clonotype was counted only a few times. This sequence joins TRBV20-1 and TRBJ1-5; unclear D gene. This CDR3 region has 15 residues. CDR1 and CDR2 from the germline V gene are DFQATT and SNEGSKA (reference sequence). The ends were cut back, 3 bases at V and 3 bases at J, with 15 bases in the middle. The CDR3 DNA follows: TGCAGTGCTAGGTTAGGCGGGAGGAACAATCAGCCCCAGCATTTT. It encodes CSARLGGRNNQPQHF.

CDR3 loop: CATSDQRVSYNEQFF. The DNA of the CDR3 is TGTGCCACCAGTGATCAAAGGGTCTCGTACAATGAGCAGTTCTTC. The chain links TRBV24-1 to TRBJ2-1, with unresolved D. Germline-derived CDR1 and CDR2 are KGHDR and SFDVKD. Trimming cost V 3 bases and J 4 bases, with 12 bases left between them. This CDR3 has 15 residues.

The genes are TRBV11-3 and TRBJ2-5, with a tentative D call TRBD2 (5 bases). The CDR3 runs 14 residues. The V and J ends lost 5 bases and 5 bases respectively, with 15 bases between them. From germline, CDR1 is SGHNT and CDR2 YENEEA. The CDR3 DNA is TGTGCCAGCAGCCCGGGATGGCAATCGGAGACCCAGTACTTC. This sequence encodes CASSPGWQSETQYF.

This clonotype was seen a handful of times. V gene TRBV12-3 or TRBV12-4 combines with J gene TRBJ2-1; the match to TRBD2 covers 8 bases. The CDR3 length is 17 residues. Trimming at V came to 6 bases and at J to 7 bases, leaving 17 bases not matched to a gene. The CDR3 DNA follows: TGTGCCAGCAGCCCTAACTGGTGGAGCGGGAGAGGGAATGAGCAGTTCTTC. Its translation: CASSPNWWSGRGNEQFF.

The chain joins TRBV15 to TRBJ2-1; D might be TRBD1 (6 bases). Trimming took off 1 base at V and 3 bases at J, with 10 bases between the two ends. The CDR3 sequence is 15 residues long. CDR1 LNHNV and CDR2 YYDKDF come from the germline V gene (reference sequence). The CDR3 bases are TGTGCCACCAGCAGAGGGGCAGGGGTCTACAATGAGCAGTTCTTC. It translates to CATSRGAGVYNEQFF.

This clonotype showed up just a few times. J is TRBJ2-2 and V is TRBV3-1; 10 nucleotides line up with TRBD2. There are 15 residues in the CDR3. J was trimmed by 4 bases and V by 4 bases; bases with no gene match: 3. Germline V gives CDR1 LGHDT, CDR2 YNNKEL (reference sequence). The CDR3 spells CASSPSGGATGELFF. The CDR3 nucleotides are TGTGCCAGCAGCCCGAGCGGGGGGGCCACCGGGGAGCTGTTTTTT.

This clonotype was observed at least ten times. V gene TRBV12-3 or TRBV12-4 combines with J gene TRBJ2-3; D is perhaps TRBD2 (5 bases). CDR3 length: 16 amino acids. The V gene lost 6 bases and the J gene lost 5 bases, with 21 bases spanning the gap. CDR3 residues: CASSPSGRRYGDTQYF. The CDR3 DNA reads TGTGCCAGCAGCCCCTCTGGGCGGAGGTACGGAGATACGCAGTATTTT.

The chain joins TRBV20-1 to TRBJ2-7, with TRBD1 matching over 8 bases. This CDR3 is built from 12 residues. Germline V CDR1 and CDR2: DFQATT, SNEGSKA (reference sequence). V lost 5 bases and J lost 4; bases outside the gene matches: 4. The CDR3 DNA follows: TGCAGTGCTCAGGGGGCCGGATACGAGCAGTACTTC. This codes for CSAQGAGYEQYF.

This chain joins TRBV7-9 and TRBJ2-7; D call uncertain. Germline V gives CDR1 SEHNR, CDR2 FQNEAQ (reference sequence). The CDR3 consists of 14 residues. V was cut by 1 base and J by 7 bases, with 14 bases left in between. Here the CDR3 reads CASSLVNRPTEQYF. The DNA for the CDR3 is TGTGCCAGCAGCTTAGTTAACCGACCTACTGAGCAGTACTTC.

CDR3 DNA: TGCAGCGTGGCAGGCAGGATTGGGGGGACCACCGGGGAGCTGTTTTTT. It yields the protein CSVAGRIGGTTGELFF. V gene TRBV29-1 combines with J gene TRBJ2-2; D might be TRBD2 (6 bases). The CDR3 runs to 16 residues. Germline-derived CDR1 and CDR2 are SQVTM and ANQGSEA. V lost 6 bases, J lost 4 bases, and 21 bases lay in between.

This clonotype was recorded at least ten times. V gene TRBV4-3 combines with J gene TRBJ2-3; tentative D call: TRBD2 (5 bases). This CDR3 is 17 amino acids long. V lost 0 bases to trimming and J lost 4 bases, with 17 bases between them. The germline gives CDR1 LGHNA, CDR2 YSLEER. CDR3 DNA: TGCGCCAGCAGCCAAGATGGCGGCACACGGGGATCAGATACGCAGTATTTT. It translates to CASSQDGGTRGSDTQYF.